This T cell receptor (beta chain) was sequenced for a study of OX40 agonist ivuxolimab in advanced cancers. TCRdb's table, derived via immunoSEQ multiplex PCR, lists solely in-frame clones and lacks some. The sample lists under 100,000 clones, over 75% occurring once. The CDR3 runs to 16 residues. Trimming cost V 0 bases and J 2 bases, with 13 bases left between them. The germline CDR1 and CDR2 sequences are MGHDK and SYGVNS. This sample comprised CD4+ or CD8+ T cells sorted from blood, obtained in a trial of the OX40 agonist ivuxolimab. This chain joins TRBV25-1 and TRBJ1-2; no clear D. The TCR sequence derives from an adult with an advanced solid tumor such as melanoma, head and neck, liver or kidney cancer. CDR3 amino acids: CASSEYGLADNYGYTF. As DNA, the CDR3 is TGTGCCAGCAGTGAATATGGCCTCGCGGACAACTATGGCTACACCTTC.